These 10 T cell receptor beta chains were all obtained from the same sample, sequenced in a study of T cell repertoires in cytomegalovirus infection. One entry per CDR3 protein, called by TCRdb with MiXCR from the reads. The data hold some 700,000 distinct CDR3 sequences, with 35% observed a single time. What was sequenced was PBMCs. The receptors were sampled from a human donor in good health (CMV status not recorded). Some clones in this sample may be carry-over from other donors' samples.

The count of this clonotype is one. The chain combines TRBV19 with TRBJ1-1, with TRBD1 matching over 7 bases. Germline V gives CDR1 LNHDA, CDR2 SQIVND (reference sequence). This CDR3 contains 11 residues. V gave up 5 bases and J gave up 10 bases; unmatched junction bases: 4. CDR3 loop: CASSPGGLAFF. The DNA of the CDR3 is TGTGCCAGTAGTCCAGGGGGGTTAGCTTTCTTT. Full variable domain (missing parts from reference TRBV19 and TRBJ1-1): DGGITQSPKYLFRKEGQNVTLSCEQNLNHDAMYWYRQDPGQGLRLIYYSQIVNDFQKGDIAEGYSVSREKKESFPLTVTSAQKNPTAFYLCASSPGGLAFFGQGTRLTVV.

For the CDR3, the DNA is TGTGCCAGCAGTTTGGGCGGGAATCTCGGAAACACCATATATTTT. It encodes CASSLGGNLGNTIYF. V is TRBV28 and J is TRBJ1-3, with D unclear. CDR1 and CDR2 from the germline V gene are MDHEN and SYDVKM. V shed 3 bases and J shed 4 bases, with 13 bases lying between them. The CDR3 length is 15 residues.

This chain uses TRBV30 with TRBJ1-5; TRBD1 agrees at 7 bases. The J segment lost 1 base and the V segment lost 3 bases, leaving 6 bases of the junction unmatched. This CDR3 contains 15 residues. Per germline, CDR1 GTSNPN and CDR2 SVGIG (reference sequence). The DNA of the CDR3 is TGTGCCTGGAGACCAGGGGGACAGAGCAATCAGCCCCAGCATTTT. Translation gives CAWRPGGQSNQPQHF.

The CDR3 DNA is TGTGCCACCAGCAACAGGACAGGGAATTCACCCCTCCACTTT. Encoded protein: CATSNRTGNSPLHF. This chain joins TRBV15 and TRBJ1-6; 8 positions agree with TRBD1. J was trimmed by 7 bases and V by 4 bases; bases with no gene match: 3. This CDR3 is built from 14 residues. CDR1 is LNHNV and CDR2 is YYDKDF in the germline V gene (reference sequence).

This clonotype was recorded at least ten times. The chain combines TRBV12-3 or TRBV12-4 with TRBJ2-1; 7 nucleotides match TRBD1. With V trimmed by 8 bases and J by 7 bases, 8 bases remained unmatched. CDR3 size: 13 residues. The CDR3 nucleotides are TGTGCCAGCTCTTTGGGCAGGGGGAATGAGCAGTTCTTC. Its protein is CASSLGRGNEQFF.

This clonotype has a handful of counts. This sequence joins TRBV7-9 and TRBJ1-4; no reliable D call. Trimming pared 5 bases from V and 3 bases from J, leaving 4 bases between. The CDR3 extends over 12 amino acids. Germline CDR1 SEHNR, CDR2 FQNEAQ (reference sequence). The CDR3 here is CASSPANEKLFF. In DNA, the CDR3 is TGTGCCAGCAGCCCAGCTAATGAAAAACTGTTTTTT.

The V call is TRBV7-9, the J call TRBJ2-7; D is possibly TRBD1 (6 bases). CDR1 SEHNR and CDR2 FQNEAQ come from the germline V gene (reference sequence). The CDR3 covers 13 residues. Trimming left V 0 bases short and J 6 bases short, with 9 bases between. In DNA, the CDR3 is TGTGCCAGCAGCTTAGCGTGGGGGCCCGAGCAGTACTTC. This sequence encodes CASSLAWGPEQYF.

This clonotype has just a few counts. The genes are TRBV7-3 and TRBJ2-1; 9 bases fit TRBD2. The CDR3 is made up of 17 amino acids. After removal of 5 bases from V and 2 bases from J, the junction contained 10 bases not matched to a gene. CDR1 is SGHTA, CDR2 FQGTGA, per germline. The CDR3 region is CASSPSLASGTYNEQFF. The CDR3, as DNA: TGTGCCAGCAGCCCATCTCTGGCTAGCGGGACCTACAATGAGCAGTTCTTC.

In its sample, this clonotype was seen a few times. The rearrangement joins TRBV19 to TRBJ1-5; D uncertain. The CDR3 length is 17 residues. Germline V lookup: CDR1 LNHDA, CDR2 SQIVND (reference sequence). V was pared by 2 bases and J by 11 bases, with 25 bases between. CDR3 DNA sequence: TGTGCCAGTAGTATAATAATGGGAAGGACGGCCCTCGGATCCCAGCATTTT. Its protein is CASSIIMGRTALGSQHF. The full variable domain, completed using reference TRBV19 and TRBJ1-5, is DGGITQSPKYLFRKEGQNVTLSCEQNLNHDAMYWYRQDPGQGLRLIYYSQIVNDFQKGDIAEGYSVSREKKESFPLTVTSAQKNPTAFYLCASSIIMGRTALGSQHFGDGTRLSIL.

This clonotype was picked up many times. In DNA, the CDR3 is TGTGCCAGCAGCTCAGGCGACAGGGGAGGACGGGAGACCCAGTACTTC. Translated, it gives CASSSGDRGGRETQYF. The rearrangement links TRBV7-2 to TRBJ2-5; TRBD1 aligns across 8 bases. Losses at the gene ends were 4 bases for V and 5 bases for J; bases not matched to a gene: 12. Germline CDR1 and CDR2: SGHTA and FQGNSA. This CDR3 comprises 16 residues.